Below, 13 T cell receptor beta chains from the same sample are listed, as sequenced in a study of response to subunit inactivated influenza vaccine. TCRdb redid the calling of the RT-PCR reads with MiXCR, one entry per CDR3 protein. The table shows about 500,000 distinct CDR3 sequences, with more than 15% occurring only once. The material was CD4+ T cells sorted from PBMCs, obtained about 24 months after vaccination. These receptors were obtained from a man in his fifties or sixties who received an inactivated influenza vaccine.

The sample holds a few counts of this clonotype. The chain links TRBV2 to TRBJ2-1, with TRBD2 as a possible D gene (7 bases). Germline CDR1 is SNHLY and CDR2 is FYNNEI. The V gene lost 7 bases and the J gene lost 4 bases, with 14 bases spanning the gap. The CDR3 loop spans 14 amino acids. CDR3 sequence: CASKPGGRYNEQFF. The CDR3 DNA sequence: TGTGCCAGCAAACCGGGGGGCCGGTACAATGAGCAGTTCTTC.

This clonotype was counted many times. The genes are TRBV7-2 and TRBJ2-5; 8 bases line up with TRBD1. Germline V CDR1 and CDR2: SGHTA, FQGNSA. J gave up 4 bases and V 5 bases, and 12 bases lay outside the gene matches. The CDR3 consists of 16 residues. In DNA form, the CDR3 reads TGTGCCAGCAGCCGCTCCGCAGGGGGCTATCGAGAGACCCAGTACTTC. It codes for CASSRSAGGYRETQYF. Based on the CDR3 plus reference TRBV7-2 and TRBJ2-5, the full variable domain is GAGVSQSPSNKVTEKGKDVELRCDPISGHTALYWYRQSLGQGLEFLIYFQGNSAPDKSGLPSDRFSAERTGGSVSTLTIQRTQQEDSAVYLCASSRSAGGYRETQYFGPGTRLLVL.

The J gene is TRBJ1-4, the V gene TRBV2; D gene unclear. Trimming left V 7 bases short and J 2 bases short, with 14 bases between. The CDR3 consists of 15 residues. Germline CDR1 is SNHLY and CDR2 is FYNNEI. CDR3 amino acids: CASTRTESTNEKLFF. DNA of the CDR3: TGTGCCAGCACACGGACGGAGTCTACTAATGAAAAACTGTTTTTT.

The sample holds a few counts of this clonotype. The V gene is TRBV4-3, the J gene TRBJ1-2; D may be TRBD1 (5 bases). Trimming removed 3 bases at V and 4 bases at J, with 12 bases between. Looked up from germline, CDR1 is LGHNA and CDR2 is YSLEER. This CDR3 has 14 amino acids. The CDR3 protein is CASSQTDGAYGYTF. The DNA of the CDR3 is TGCGCCAGCAGCCAGACGGACGGGGCCTATGGCTACACCTTC.

This chain joins TRBV28 and TRBJ1-1; D is uncertain. The length of the CDR3 is 14 residues. Germline V gene sequence: CDR1 MDHEN, CDR2 SYDVKM. V was pared by 6 bases and J by 0 bases, with 11 bases between. The CDR3 bases are TGTGCCAGCAGCGCGAGGGTAATGAACACTGAAGCTTTCTTT. It specifies CASSARVMNTEAFF.

This rearrangement joins TRBV6-4 to TRBJ2-1; 8 nucleotides align to TRBD1. In germline, CDR1 is MRHNA, CDR2 SNTAGT. The CDR3 length is 16 residues. J was trimmed by 6 bases and V by 6 bases; bases with no gene match: 13. This CDR3 reads CASSPQGQGSGNEQFF. CDR3 sequence (DNA): TGTGCCAGCAGCCCCCAAGGACAGGGCTCGGGCAATGAGCAGTTCTTC.

This clonotype was seen only a few times. The V gene is TRBV6-5, the J gene TRBJ2-1, with D possibly matching TRBD1 (5 bases). The CDR3 runs 16 residues. Germline assignment: CDR1 MNHEY and CDR2 SVGAGI. V lost 0 bases and J 9 bases, leaving 18 bases between the germline ends. As DNA, the CDR3 is TGTGCCAGCAGTTACTCGATGGGTGGGGCGAGCGTTGAGCAGTTCTTC. Protein sequence: CASSYSMGGASVEQFF.

This clonotype was counted a few times. The chain links TRBV3-1 to TRBJ2-2; 7 positions match TRBD2. Trimming at V came to 6 bases and at J to 4 bases, leaving 8 bases not matched to a gene. The CDR3 has 15 amino acids. Germline CDR1 is LGHDT and CDR2 is YNNKEL (reference sequence). The CDR3 loop is CASRRAGSGTGELFF. The CDR3 region has the DNA TGTGCCAGCAGGCGAGCGGGGTCGGGCACCGGGGAGCTGTTTTTT.

This rearrangement joins TRBV20-1 to TRBJ1-2; D is perhaps TRBD1 (6 bases). CDR3 length equals 12 residues. V was trimmed by 7 bases and J by 3 bases, leaving 12 bases between them. CDR1 and CDR2 (germline): DFQATT, SNEGSKA (reference sequence). CDR3 sequence reads: CSVRGMDYGYTF. DNA for the CDR3: TGCAGTGTAAGGGGGATGGACTATGGCTACACCTTC.

This clonotype was seen a few times. The gene calls are TRBV2 and TRBJ2-3; the D gene is possibly TRBD1 (5 bases). This CDR3 is 16 amino acids long. Germline V lookup: CDR1 SNHLY, CDR2 FYNNEI. The V gene lost 3 bases and the J gene lost 2 bases, with 15 bases spanning the gap. CDR3 sequence: CASSEGPGPYTDTQYF. CDR3 bases: TGTGCCAGCAGTGAGGGGCCAGGACCGTACACAGATACGCAGTATTTT. The variable domain in full, with the rest retrieved from reference TRBV2 and TRBJ2-3, is EPEVTQTPSHQVTQMGQEVILRCVPISNHLYFYWYRQILGQKVEFLVSFYNNEISEKSEIFDDQFSVERPDGSNFTLKIRSTKLEDSAMYFCASSEGPGPYTDTQYFGPGTRLTVL.

This rearrangement joins TRBV18 to TRBJ2-1; 11 bases fit TRBD2. Losses at the gene ends were 3 bases for V and 7 bases for J; bases not matched to a gene: 8. The length of the CDR3 is 16 residues. In germline, CDR1 is KGHSH, CDR2 LQKENI. The CDR3 DNA sequence: TGTGCCAGCTCACCTCAGACTAGCGGGGCAGTTAATGAGCAGTTCTTC. Amino acid sequence: CASSPQTSGAVNEQFF.

This clonotype came up a few times. The gene calls are TRBV9 and TRBJ1-1; TRBD1 is a possible D gene (5 bases). CDR1 and CDR2 from the germline V gene are SGDLS and YYNGEE. Trimming removed 0 bases at V and 3 bases at J, with 9 bases between. The CDR3 consists of 14 residues. The CDR3 region is CASSVATGDTEAFF. CDR3 nucleotide sequence: TGTGCCAGCAGCGTAGCGACGGGGGACACTGAAGCTTTCTTT.

The V and J genes are TRBV20-1 and TRBJ2-1; 16 bases are a match to TRBD2. V lost 2 bases and J lost 5; bases outside the gene matches: 3. This CDR3 is built from 16 residues. Per germline, CDR1 DFQATT and CDR2 SNEGSKA (reference sequence). CDR3 sequence (DNA): TGCAGTGCTAGACCGGGACTAGCGGGGGGGAACAATGAGCAGTTCTTC. This codes for CSARPGLAGGNNEQFF.